Below, 15 T cell receptor beta chains from the same sample are listed, as sequenced in a study of T cells after yellow fever vaccination (dated by TCRdb to between 2018 and 2020). The protocol used for the library was 5' RACE. The sequencing machine was an Illumina HiSeq 2500. Using fastp trimming at Q25 and MiXCR clonotype assembly, TCRdb reanalyzed the public sequencing data and kept in-frame beta chains. Each record represents a unique CDR3 protein, reported with the most common genes and DNA among its rows. This sample has about 68,000 distinct CDR3 sequences in its table, and approximately 7% of those were observed once. The ten largest clones add up to about 40% of the sample. What the treatment or condition label conveys for this sample: live attenuated yellow fever vaccine strain. The starting material was CD8+ T cells sorted from PBMCs, obtained approximately 47 days after the first yellow fever vaccination. Receptors originate from a man aged 18 to 29 who received the YFV17D yellow fever vaccine.

This clonotype was recorded many times. The rearrangement uses TRBV6-5 and TRBJ1-2; possibly TRBD1 for D (6 bases). Germline assignment: CDR1 MNHEY and CDR2 SVGAGI. The CDR3 is made up of 11 amino acids. V was pared by 10 bases and J by 4 bases, with 10 bases between. The CDR3, as DNA: TGTGCCACCGAAGGGGGCTATGGCTACACCTTC. Amino acid sequence: CATEGGYGYTF.

This clonotype was counted ten times or more. This sequence joins TRBV27 and TRBJ2-3; unclear D gene. V was pared by 0 bases and J by 8 bases, with 12 bases between. The V gene's germline CDR1 is MNHEY and CDR2 SMNVEV (reference sequence). The CDR3 contains 14 residues. CDR3 DNA sequence: TGTGCCAGCAGTTTATCCCCCAACGGAGTTACGCAGTATTTT. Amino acid sequence: CASSLSPNGVTQYF.

This clonotype was found many times. The genes are TRBV27 and TRBJ2-7; possibly TRBD1 or TRBD2 for D (6 bases each). The germline gives CDR1 MNHEY, CDR2 SMNVEV (reference sequence). Trimming took off 2 bases at V and 0 bases at J, with 11 bases between the two ends. The length of the CDR3 is 15 residues. This chain's CDR3 is CASSLRGTSSYEQYV. The CDR3 DNA sequence: TGTGCCAGCAGTTTACGGGGGACAAGCTCCTACGAGCAGTACGTC.

The chain uses TRBV19 and TRBJ2-3, with D tentatively TRBD2 (6 bases). CDR1 LNHDA and CDR2 SQIVND come from the germline V gene (reference sequence). The CDR3 runs 13 residues. V lost 1 base, J lost 6 bases, and 8 bases lay in between. CDR3 residues: CASSIGAGDTQYF. The CDR3 nucleotides read TGTGCCAGTAGTATAGGCGCGGGGGATACGCAGTATTTT.

This clonotype was recorded at least ten times. This chain joins TRBV27 and TRBJ2-7; D perhaps matches TRBD2 (5 bases). V lost 5 bases to trimming and J lost 1 base, with 12 bases between them. Germline lookup yields CDR1 MNHEY and CDR2 SMNVEV (reference sequence). The CDR3 is 14 amino acids. CDR3 residues: CASSLDWPSYEQYF. CDR3 DNA sequence: TGTGCCAGCAGTCTGGACTGGCCGTCCTACGAGCAGTACTTC.

This chain links TRBV21-1 with TRBJ2-7; the table names TRBD1, a call not compared with the DNA. TRBV21-1 corresponds to a pseudogene. CDR3 length: 13 amino acids. The CDR3 bases are TGTGCCAGCAGCAAAGAGGGACACGACGAGCAGTACGTC. Its translation: CASSKEGHDEQYV.

The V call is TRBV6-5, the J call TRBJ2-1; D unclear. The CDR3 totals 16 residues. V shed 0 bases and J shed 5 bases, with 14 bases lying between them. CDR1 is MNHEY, CDR2 SVGAGI, per germline. CDR3 nucleotide sequence: TGTGCCAGCAGTTACTCGGGATCTCGGGTTCACAATGAGCAGTTCTTC. It specifies CASSYSGSRVHNEQFF.

This clonotype was detected ten times or more. This chain connects TRBV5-6 to TRBJ2-3; TRBD2 agrees at 9 bases. CDR1 SGHDT and CDR2 YYEEEE come from the germline V gene. The length of the CDR3 is 16 residues. With V trimmed by 0 bases and J by 4 bases, 6 bases remained unmatched. CDR3 DNA: TGTGCCAGCAGCTTGGCGGTAGCGGGGGTGTCAGATACGCAGTATTTT. This gives the protein CASSLAVAGVSDTQYF.

This clonotype was counted a few times. V gene TRBV7-9 combines with J gene TRBJ2-7, with D possibly TRBD1 on 5 matching bases. The V end lost 2 bases, the J end lost 2 bases, and 10 bases lay between the germline ends. Germline lookup yields CDR1 SEHNR and CDR2 FQNEAQ (reference sequence). This CDR3 spans 14 amino acids. CDR3 residues: CASSLWQGPYEQYF. In nucleotides, the CDR3 is TGTGCCAGCAGCTTATGGCAGGGCCCCTACGAGCAGTACTTC.

V gene TRBV7-9 combines with J gene TRBJ2-1; 8 bases are shared with TRBD1. With V trimmed by 5 bases and J by 2 bases, 8 bases remained unmatched. Germline V gene lookup returns CDR1 SEHNR and CDR2 FQNEAQ (reference sequence). The CDR3 sequence is 16 residues long. CDR3 residues: CASSPPGGQAYNEQFF. The CDR3 nucleotides are TGTGCCAGCAGCCCGCCCGGGGGACAGGCCTACAATGAGCAGTTCTTC.

The chain couples TRBV10-3 to TRBJ2-3; 9 bases map to TRBD2. Germline assignment: CDR1 ENHRY and CDR2 SYGVKD. J gave up 4 bases and V 6 bases, and 5 bases lay outside the gene matches. This CDR3 is 14 amino acids long. Written as DNA, the CDR3 is TGTGCCATCAGCAGCGGGGGGTGGTCAGATACGCAGTATTTT. As protein: CAISSGGWSDTQYF.

In this sample, this clonotype turned up a few times. The chain is built from TRBV19 and TRBJ2-1, with 8 bases that match TRBD1. V lost 10 bases, J lost 2 bases, and 4 bases stayed unmatched. The CDR3 runs to 13 residues. CDR1 is LNHDA and CDR2 is SQIVND in the germline V gene (reference sequence). The CDR3 bases are TGTGCCACAACGACAGGGGCCTACAATGAGCAGTTCTTC. It codes for CATTTGAYNEQFF.

The sample holds a few counts of this clonotype. The J gene is TRBJ1-5, the V gene TRBV7-2; D remains ambiguous. CDR1 is SGHTA and CDR2 is FQGNSA in the germline V gene. The CDR3 spans 15 residues. V lost 0 bases and J 2 bases, leaving 8 bases between the germline ends. DNA of the CDR3: TGTGCCAGCAGCTTAGCTTCCTCGGGCAATCAGCCCCAGCATTTT. This translates into CASSLASSGNQPQHF.

The CDR3 nucleotides read TGTGCCAGCAGCTCCTACCGGGACAGGGACACAGATACGCAGTATTTT. Its translation: CASSSYRDRDTDTQYF. The rearrangement uses TRBV7-9 and TRBJ2-3; 9 bases fit TRBD1. The trim removed 4 bases at V and 2 bases at J, leaving 7 bases unmatched. Germline CDR1 SEHNR, CDR2 FQNEAQ (reference sequence). CDR3 length: 16 residues.

The rearrangement uses TRBV7-9 and TRBJ1-1, with D perhaps TRBD1 (5 bases). Germline CDR1 SEHNR, CDR2 FQNEAQ (reference sequence). The CDR3 sequence is 15 residues long. The germline V and J ends were trimmed by 5 bases and 1 base, with 14 bases remaining between them. As DNA, the CDR3 is TGTGCCAGCAGCCCACCTGGTAGGGGGAACACTGAAGCTTTCTTT. Translating it yields CASSPPGRGNTEAFF.